This TCR beta chain was identified during a study of blood T cell repertoires in COVID-19 (dated by TCRdb to between 2020 and 2021). About the study as a whole: Samples covering the acute and convalescent phases of COVID-19 were provided by collaborators in the United States, Italy and Spain. HLA class I and class II types, where available, came from metadata supplied by the sample provider rather than from assay-based typing. The repertoires were released in a freely available public database intended as a resource for research on the immune response to SARS-CoV-2. Sample metadata almost always included a de-identified subject ID, COVID-19 status, age in years and sex. Subjects who had been exposed to COVID-19, were actively infected with it, or had recovered from it provided the deeply sampled blood TCRbeta repertoires that made up the dataset. The prospective study material was composed of cDNA or gDNA derived from T cells, B-cell-depleted T cells, or PBMCs. Samples were obtained from the ongoing ImmuneRACE study (first 160 participants) and from over a thousand subjects provided by 6 global collaborators.

TCRbeta CDR3 regions were amplified from genomic DNA using the immunoSEQ Assay, a bias-controlled multiplex PCR. For the original study's pipeline: Within the assay, amplification of reference gene primers was used to estimate how many nucleated cells each sample contained. Sequence reads were collapsed and filtered to measure the absolute abundance of every unique TCRbeta CDR3 rearrangement. For each sample, productive Simpson clonality was calculated as the square root of Simpson's diversity index over productive rearrangements. TCRdb limited this immuneACCESS table to in-frame rearrangements with V and J called. A share of clones is missing; checked studies link under half to unresolved V genes, and the rest is unexplained. That table is the source of V, J and clone size, and D and trimming were worked out from the DNA. Counted in this sample were about 100,000 clones; 88% of them appeared once. Roughly 5% of the sample is in the top ten clones.

Overall results and qualifications from the work: Clinical and demographic metadata were provided uncurated, with the amount varying by source and participant.

Whole blood was collected in K2EDTA tubes by collaborating institutions according to the institutions' own protocols. For TCRbeta analysis, collaborator samples were shipped as frozen whole blood, as isolated PBMCs, or as DNA extracted from either sample type. This clone has only one observation. Its cognate antigen has yet to be identified. Base qualities are missing; no much larger clone stands one base away. Measured from the cysteine to the phenylalanine, the CDR3 is 15 residues long. The entry retains the CDR3 DNA only, 45 bases that are in frame from base 1. V was cut back by 0 bases and J by 6 bases, leaving a gap of 12 bases between them. Taken from the germline V gene, the CDR1 and CDR2 loops are SGDLS and YYNGEE.

The sample comprised peripheral blood. The origin of this receptor is a human donor in a cohort sampled during active COVID-19. The chain employs TRBV9 and TRBJ2-2; a tentative D call is TRBD2 (5 bases match). The nucleotide sequence reads as follows: TGTGCCAGCAGCGTAGTTGCTAGGACTCCCGGGGAGCTGTTTTTT. Its product reads: CASSVVARTPGELFF.